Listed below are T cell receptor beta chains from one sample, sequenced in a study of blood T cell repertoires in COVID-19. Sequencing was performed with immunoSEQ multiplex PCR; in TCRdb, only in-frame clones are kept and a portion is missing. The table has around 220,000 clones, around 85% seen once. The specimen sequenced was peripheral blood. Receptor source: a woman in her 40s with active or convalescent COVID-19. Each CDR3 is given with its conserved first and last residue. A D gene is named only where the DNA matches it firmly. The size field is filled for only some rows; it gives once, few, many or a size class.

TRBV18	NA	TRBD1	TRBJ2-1	TGTGCCAGCTCACCCCTGGGACAGGGGGCCTACAATGAGCAGTTCTTC	CASSPLGQGAYNEQFF
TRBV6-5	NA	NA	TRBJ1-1	TGTGCCAGCAGTTTCACCGGGACTAACACTGAAGCTTTCTTT	CASSFTGTNTEAFF
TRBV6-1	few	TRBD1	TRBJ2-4	TGTGCCAGCAGTGAACGGACAGGGGGGAAAAACATTCAGTACTTC	CASSERTGGKNIQYF
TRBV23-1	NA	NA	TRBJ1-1	TGCGGCGGGGCGGTCTCTAACACTGAAGCTTTCTTT	CGGAVSNTEAFF
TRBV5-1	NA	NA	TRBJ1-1	TGCGCCAGCAGCTGGGGGGACGGGGTTGAAGCTTTCTTT	CASSWGDGVEAFF
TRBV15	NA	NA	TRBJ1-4	TGTGCCACCAGCAGAGAACCCGCAGGATATGAAAAACTGTTTTTT	CATSREPAGYEKLFF
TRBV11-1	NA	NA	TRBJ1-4	TGTGCCAGCAGCTCGGGCCATCAGGGTGGACCCGGGAAACTGTTTTTT	CASSSGHQGGPGKLFF
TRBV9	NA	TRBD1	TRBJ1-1	TGTGCCAGCAGCCCGGGACAGGGGAACACTGAAGCTTTCTTT	CASSPGQGNTEAFF
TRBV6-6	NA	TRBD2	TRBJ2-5	TGTGCCAGCAGTTCAACGGCTAGCGGGGGCTGGGAGACCCAGTACTTC	CASSSTASGGWETQYF
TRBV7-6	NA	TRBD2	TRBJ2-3	TGTGCCAGCAGCCTGGCGGGGGGCACAGATACGCAGTATTTT	CASSLAGGTDTQYF